A single sample is the source of the 5 T cell receptor beta chains below, sequenced in a study of T cell changes during pregnancy in multiple sclerosis. Assay used: immunoSEQ multiplex PCR; TCRdb lists only in-frame clones, some missing. The table includes some 67,000 clones, about 91% detected once. This specimen was peripheral blood, taken after pregnancy. All receptors derive from a female donor with multiple sclerosis, enrolled in a pregnancy study.

V is TRBV5-6 and J is TRBJ1-2; possible D gene TRBD1, 6 bases. This CDR3 has 16 amino acids. Germline loops: CDR1 SGHDT, CDR2 YYEEEE. Trimming removed 4 bases at V and 3 bases at J, with 19 bases between. Here the CDR3 reads CASSEPGQRLDYGYTF. In DNA form, the CDR3 reads TGTGCCAGCAGCGAACCGGGACAAAGGCTTGACTATGGCTACACCTTC. Combining the CDR3 with reference TRBV5-6 and TRBJ1-2 gives the whole variable domain DAGVTQSPTHLIKTRGQQVTLRCSPKSGHDTVSWYQQALGQGPQFIFQYYEEEERQRGNFPDRFSGHQFPNYSSELNVNALLLGDSALYLCASSEPGQRLDYGYTFGSGTRLTVV.

V usage is TRBV5-1 and J usage is TRBJ2-5, with D perhaps TRBD2 (6 bases). Trimming shortened V by 4 bases and J by 13 bases, and 23 bases separated the two germline ends. CDR1 SGHRS and CDR2 YFSETQ come from the germline V gene. This CDR3 contains 14 residues. Here the CDR3 DNA reads TGCGCCAGCAGCCCTCGGAGGGGAATCCTCCCCCGGTACTTC. Protein sequence: CASSPRRGILPRYF. Complete variable domain (other parts from reference TRBV5-1 and TRBJ2-5): KAGVTQTPRYLIKTRGQQVTLSCSPISGHRSVSWYQQTPGQGLQFLFEYFSETQRNKGNFPGRFSGRQFSNSRSEMNVSTLELGDSALYLCASSPRRGILPRYFGPGTRLLVL.

The chain uses TRBV11-2 and TRBJ2-2; possible D gene TRBD1, 6 bases. V was trimmed by 1 base and J by 3 bases, leaving 9 bases between them. CDR3 length: 15 residues. The germline V gene encodes CDR1 SGHAT and CDR2 FQNNGV. CDR3 loop: CASSLVRGDTGELFF. CDR3 in DNA: TGTGCCAGCAGCTTAGTCAGGGGAGACACCGGGGAGCTGTTTTTT.

V usage is TRBV7-9 and J usage is TRBJ2-7; 8 bases are shared with TRBD2. Trimming removed 1 base from V and 6 bases from J; junction bases left unmatched: 11. CDR3 length equals 16 residues. Germline V gene lookup returns CDR1 SEHNR and CDR2 FQNEAQ (reference sequence). The CDR3: CASSLGSSGRRGEQYF. The CDR3, as DNA: TGTGCCAGCAGCTTAGGATCCAGCGGGAGAAGAGGCGAGCAGTACTTC.

The rearrangement uses TRBV5-1 and TRBJ1-2, with TRBD1 matching 9 bases. The CDR3 contains 13 residues. The V gene's germline CDR1 is SGHRS and CDR2 YFSETQ. After removal of 4 bases from V and 10 bases from J, the junction contained 8 bases not matched to a gene. CDR3 sequence (DNA): TGCGCCAGCAGCCCCGGGACAGGGCCCTACTACACCTTC. Translated: CASSPGTGPYYTF.